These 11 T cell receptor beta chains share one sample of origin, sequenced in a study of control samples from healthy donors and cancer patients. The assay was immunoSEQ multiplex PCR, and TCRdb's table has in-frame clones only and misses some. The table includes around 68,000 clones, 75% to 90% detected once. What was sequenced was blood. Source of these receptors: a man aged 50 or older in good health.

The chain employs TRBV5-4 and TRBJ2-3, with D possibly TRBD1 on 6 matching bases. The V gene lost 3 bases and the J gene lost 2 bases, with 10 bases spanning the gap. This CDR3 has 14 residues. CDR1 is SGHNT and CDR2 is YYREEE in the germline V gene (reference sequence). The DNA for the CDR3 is TGTGCCAGCAGCTGGGACAAGCACACAGATACGCAGTATTTT. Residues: CASSWDKHTDTQYF.

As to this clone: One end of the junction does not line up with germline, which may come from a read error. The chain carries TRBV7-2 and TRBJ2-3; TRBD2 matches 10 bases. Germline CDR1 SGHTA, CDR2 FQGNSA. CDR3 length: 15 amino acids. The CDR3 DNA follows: TGTGCCAGCAGCTTTAAGCGGGAGGGCACATATACGCAGTATTTT. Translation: CASSFKREGTYTQYF.

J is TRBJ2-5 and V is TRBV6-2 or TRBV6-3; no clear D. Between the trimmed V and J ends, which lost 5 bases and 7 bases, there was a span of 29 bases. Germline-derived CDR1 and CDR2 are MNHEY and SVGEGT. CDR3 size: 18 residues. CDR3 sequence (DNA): TGTGCCAGCAGTCTACGAAGAGGAAACTCCTTCTCTTGGGGGACCCAGTACTTC. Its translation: CASSLRRGNSFSWGTQYF.

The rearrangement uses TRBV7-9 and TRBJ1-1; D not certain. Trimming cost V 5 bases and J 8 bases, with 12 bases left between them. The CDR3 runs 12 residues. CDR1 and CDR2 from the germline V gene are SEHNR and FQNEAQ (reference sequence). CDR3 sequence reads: CASSPSVLEAFF. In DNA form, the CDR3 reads TGTGCCAGCAGCCCTAGTGTTTTGGAAGCTTTCTTT.

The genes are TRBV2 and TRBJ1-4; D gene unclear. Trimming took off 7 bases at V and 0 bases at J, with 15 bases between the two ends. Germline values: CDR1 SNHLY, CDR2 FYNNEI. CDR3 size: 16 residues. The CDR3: CASNFRESATNEKLFF. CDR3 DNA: TGTGCCAGCAATTTCAGAGAATCTGCAACTAATGAAAAACTGTTTTTT.

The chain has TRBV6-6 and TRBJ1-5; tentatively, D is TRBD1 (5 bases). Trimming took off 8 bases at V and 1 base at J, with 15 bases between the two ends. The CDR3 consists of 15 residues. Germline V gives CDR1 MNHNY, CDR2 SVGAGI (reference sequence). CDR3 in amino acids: CASRGGRVSNQPQHF. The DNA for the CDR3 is TGTGCCAGCCGGGGGGGAAGGGTGAGCAATCAGCCCCAGCATTTT.

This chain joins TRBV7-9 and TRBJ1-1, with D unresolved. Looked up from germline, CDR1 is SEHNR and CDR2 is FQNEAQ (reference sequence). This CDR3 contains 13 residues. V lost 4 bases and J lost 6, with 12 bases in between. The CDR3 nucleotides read TGTGCCAGCAGCTCTAAGGACCAATCTGAAGCTTTCTTT. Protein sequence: CASSSKDQSEAFF. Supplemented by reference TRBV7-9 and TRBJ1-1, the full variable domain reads DTGVSQNPRHKITKRGQNVTFRCDPISEHNRLYWYRQTLGQGPEFLTYFQNEAQLEKSRLLSDRFSAERPKGSFSTLEIQRTEQGDSAMYLCASSSKDQSEAFFGQGTRLTVV.

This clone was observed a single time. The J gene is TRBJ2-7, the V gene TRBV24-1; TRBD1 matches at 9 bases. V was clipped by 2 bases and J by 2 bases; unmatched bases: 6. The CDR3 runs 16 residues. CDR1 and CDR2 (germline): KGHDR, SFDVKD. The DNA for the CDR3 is TGTGCCACCAGTGATTGGACAGGGGTTAGGGCCTACGAGCAGTACTTC. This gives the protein CATSDWTGVRAYEQYF.

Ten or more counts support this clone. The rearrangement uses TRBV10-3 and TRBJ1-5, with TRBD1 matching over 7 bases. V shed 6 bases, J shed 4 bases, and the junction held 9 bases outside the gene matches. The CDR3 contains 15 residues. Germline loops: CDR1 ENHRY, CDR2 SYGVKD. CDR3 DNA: TGTGCCATCAGCCTTAGACAGGGCGGGAATCAGCCCCAGCATTTT. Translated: CAISLRQGGNQPQHF.

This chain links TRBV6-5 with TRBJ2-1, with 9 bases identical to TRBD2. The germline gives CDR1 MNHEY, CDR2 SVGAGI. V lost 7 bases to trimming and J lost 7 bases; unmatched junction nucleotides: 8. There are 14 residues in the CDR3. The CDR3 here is CASIPWAGGNEQFF. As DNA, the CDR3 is TGTGCCAGCATTCCGTGGGCGGGAGGGAATGAGCAGTTCTTC.

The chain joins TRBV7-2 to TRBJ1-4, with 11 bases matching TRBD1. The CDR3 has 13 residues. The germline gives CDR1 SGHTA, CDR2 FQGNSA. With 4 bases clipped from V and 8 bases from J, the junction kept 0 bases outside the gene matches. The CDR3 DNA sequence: TGTGCCAGCAGCTGGGACAGGGGGGAAAAACTGTTTTTT. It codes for CASSWDRGEKLFF.